Sequencing of this TCR beta chain was carried out in a study of early stage breast cancer tumors (dated by TCRdb to 2017 to 2019). About the investigation overall: Of the approximately 15 invasive breast tumors, twelve were found to be estrogen receptor-positive, progesterone receptor-positive and HER2-negative. About 70% of the 12 ER+/PR+/HER2- tumors were invasive ductal carcinomas, while the other four were invasive lobular carcinomas. A read coverage of roughly 10-fold per sample was achieved on average. The samples as a whole yielded more than 2.5 million detected templates, corresponding to about 1 million unique clonotypes.

The study profiled bulk TCR beta-chain repertoires in matched peripheral blood, tumor and adjacent normal breast tissue taken from approximately 15 patients with early-stage breast cancer. Before surgery, roughly 5-11 mL of whole blood was collected into EDTA tubes and then processed within 2 hours. Peripheral blood mononuclear cells were isolated by Ficoll-Paque centrifugation in SepMate-50 tubes. For storage in liquid nitrogen, PBMCs were cryopreserved as aliquots of about 1.9 to 4 million cells in around 90% FBS with roughly 10% DMSO. Genomic DNA was extracted with the Qiagen AllPrep DNA/RNA Mini kit. Overall results and qualifications from the work: Compared with adjacent normal breast tissue, tumors had higher clonality and roughly 2.5-fold greater T cell density. Sequencing bulk genomic DNA from unsorted cells could not capture chain pairing or functional markers like CD4, CD8 and FOXP3. Repertoires from blood and normal breast were more alike than repertoires from blood and tumor, and in about 85% of the 16 patients, comparing each tissue with blood separated tumor from normal. Analysis by tumor subtype was prevented by the small cohort size. Enriched TCRB sequences shared across patients were mostly commonly generated sequences, unlikely to play an important role in the tumor microenvironment.

This clone was observed once. No antigen is known for it. Per-base qualities were not stored, and no clone one base away is much larger. Each sample was amplified as two independent genomic DNA replicates: roughly 0.5 ug for blood and about 1.4 ug for tumor or normal breast. Following the manufacturer's instructions, the ImmunoSeq Intro kit was used to carry out TCRB sequencing on genomic DNA. Multiplex PCR was run for roughly 30 cycles using proprietary primers and spike-in control sequences for absolute quantification. Single-end 150-bp reads were used to sequence an 87-bp fragment spanning the CDR3 and the flanking V and J genes. Seven samples, with two replicates for each sample, were multiplexed per lane of an Illumina MiSeq using version 3.0 chemistry. The source study handled its data this way. Raw data were processed with the vendor's proprietary pipeline, and both replicates were merged into a single result per sample. Clonotypes were defined as productive rearrangements sharing the V-gene family, CDR3 amino acid sequence and J-gene segment. Clonality was computed as 1 minus the normalized Shannon entropy (Pielou evenness) of TCRB abundances. To estimate T cell density, the total number of templates was divided by the input cell count, which was inferred from how much DNA went in. Recon was used with default parameters to estimate total repertoire diversity and clonality. Tumor-enriched clonotypes were defined as having over 0.1% abundance in tumor and at least 32-fold higher abundance than in normal breast. The table comes from immuneACCESS by way of TCRdb, which keeps in-frame sequences with V and J called. Part of the clones is missing from these tables; in studies checked, under half for an unresolved V gene and the rest for unknown reasons. For V, J and clone size, that table is used; D and trimming come from the DNA. For this sample there are about 72,000 clones; around 80% appear just once. The ten top clones hold around 3.4% of the sample.

The cysteine opens and the phenylalanine closes a CDR3 of 14 amino acids. Solely the CDR3 DNA is kept, with 42 bases framed from the first base. V is reduced by 3 bases and J by 0 bases, leaving a spacing of 7 bases between them. In the germline V gene (reference sequence), CDR1 corresponds to SGHAT and CDR2 to FQDESV. The TCR sequence derives from a person between 60 and 69 years old with breast cancer. This chain joins TRBV11-1 to TRBJ2-3; the D segment cannot be called with confidence. Sequencing was done on a sample of blood. For the CDR3, the sequence is CASSFEGSTDTQYF. The sequenced DNA is TGTGCCAGCAGCTTTGAAGGGAGCACAGATACGCAGTATTTT.